Presented here are 9 T cell receptor beta chains from one specimen sequenced in a study of blood T cell repertoires in COVID-19 (dated by TCRdb to the early 2020s). The library was built by means of the immunoSEQ multiplex PCR assay. In TCRdb, the immuneACCESS table is reduced to in-frame sequences with V and J assigned. These tables do not hold every clone; where another copy was compared, an unresolved V gene accounts for under half, and the others remain unexplained. Counted in this sample were about 250,000 clones; 80% to 85% of them appeared once. About 1.5% of the sample goes to the ten largest clones. The sequenced material came from peripheral blood. These receptors were taken from a woman in her thirties or forties who had recovered from COVID-19.

This rearrangement joins TRBV7-8 to TRBJ2-3; 7 bases line up with TRBD1. The CDR3 has 18 residues. The junction had 13 bases not matched to a gene; V was cut back by 3 bases and J by 1 base. Germline-derived CDR1 and CDR2 are SGHVS and FQNEAQ. In DNA, the CDR3 is TGTGCCAGCAGCTTTCTCTCAGGGGACAGAAAACGCACAGATACGCAGTATTTT. Translation: CASSFLSGDRKRTDTQYF.

V gene TRBV28 combines with J gene TRBJ2-5, with D possibly matching TRBD1 (6 bases). Per the germline V gene, CDR1 is MDHEN and CDR2 is SYDVKM. This CDR3 has 15 amino acids. Trimming left V 5 bases short and J 1 base short, with 14 bases between. CDR3 coding DNA: TGTGCCAGCAGTCGGGACATGCTCAGCCAAGAGACCCAGTACTTC. It is translated as CASSRDMLSQETQYF.

This clone was found once. J is TRBJ2-7 and V is TRBV30, with 7 bases lining up with TRBD1. J lost 4 bases, V lost 5 bases, and 5 bases had no gene match. The germline gives CDR1 GTSNPN, CDR2 SVGIG (reference sequence). CDR3 length: 12 residues. The CDR3 reads CAWAPRGYEQYF. CDR3 in DNA: TGTGCCTGGGCCCCCAGGGGGTACGAGCAGTACTTC.

The V and J genes are TRBV7-6 and TRBJ2-1, with 8 positions matching TRBD2. The V gene's germline CDR1 is SGHVS and CDR2 FNYEAQ. The CDR3 loop spans 15 amino acids. The V and J ends lost 3 bases and 7 bases, in that order; junction bases with no gene match: 8. The CDR3 DNA is TGTGCCAGCAGCTTTGGTCGGGGGGGCAGGAATGAGCAGTTCTTC. Residues: CASSFGRGGRNEQFF.

The chain is built from TRBV7-9 and TRBJ2-5, with 13 bases matching TRBD2. V lost 4 bases, J lost 1 base, and 3 bases stayed unmatched. Germline lookup yields CDR1 SEHNR and CDR2 FQNEAQ (reference sequence). The CDR3 has 16 residues. CDR3 in amino acids: CASSSGLAGSQETQYF. CDR3 in DNA: TGTGCCAGCAGCTCGGGACTAGCGGGGTCCCAAGAGACCCAGTACTTC.

This rearrangement joins TRBV5-1 to TRBJ1-2; D is possibly TRBD1 (6 bases). The CDR3 runs 13 residues. The ends were cut back, 4 bases at V and 12 bases at J, with 19 bases in the middle. Germline-derived CDR1 and CDR2 are SGHRS and YFSETQ. The CDR3 nucleotides are TGCGCCAGCAGCAGCCTACAGGGACCAGGGGACACCTTC. Its translation: CASSSLQGPGDTF.

The rearrangement joins TRBV25-1 to TRBJ2-5; tentatively, D is TRBD2 (6 bases). Trimming left V 7 bases short and J 5 bases short, with 14 bases between. The CDR3 runs to 13 residues. Germline CDR1 MGHDK, CDR2 SYGVNS. CDR3 loop: CASTPTLAETQYF. CDR3 in DNA: TGTGCCAGCACCCCCACCCTAGCGGAGACCCAGTACTTC. Based on the CDR3 plus reference TRBV25-1 and TRBJ2-5, the full variable domain is EADIYQTPRYLVIGTGKKITLECSQTMGHDKMYWYQQDPGMELHLIHYSYGVNSTEKGDLSSESTVSRIRTEHFPLTLESARPSHTSQYLCASTPTLAETQYFGPGTRLLVL.

The V gene is TRBV30, the J gene TRBJ2-3; TRBD2 might be the D (6 bases). CDR1 and CDR2 from the germline V gene are GTSNPN and SVGIG (reference sequence). V lost 3 bases to trimming and J lost 3 bases, with 13 bases between them. The CDR3 covers 14 residues. The CDR3 loop reads CAWSHIGGTDTQYF. The CDR3 bases are TGTGCCTGGAGCCACATCGGAGGGACAGATACGCAGTATTTT. Full variable domain (remainder filled in from reference TRBV30 and TRBJ2-3): SQTIHQWPATLVQPVGSPLSLECTVEGTSNPNLYWYRQAAGRGLQLLFYSVGIGQISSEVPQNLSASRPQDRQFILSSKKLLLSDSGFYLCAWSHIGGTDTQYFGPGTRLTVL.

The chain has TRBV7-8 and TRBJ2-7; TRBD2 matches 13 bases. This CDR3 comprises 15 residues. The junction had 1 base not matched to a gene; V was cut back by 3 bases and J by 2 bases. The germline CDR1 and CDR2 sequences are SGHVS and FQNEAQ. CDR3 region: CASSFGLAGAYEQYF. For the CDR3, the DNA is TGTGCCAGCAGCTTTGGACTAGCGGGGGCCTACGAGCAGTACTTC. The full variable domain, its missing parts supplied by reference TRBV7-8 and TRBJ2-7, is GAGVSQSPRYKVAKRGQDVALRCDPISGHVSLFWYQQALGQGPEFLTYFQNEAQLDKSGLPSDRFFAERPEGSVSTLKIQRTQQEDSAVYLCASSFGLAGAYEQYFGPGTRLTVT.